Listed below are T cell receptor beta chains from one sample, sequenced in a study of blood T cell repertoires in COVID-19. Repertoires were generated with immunoSEQ multiplex PCR, while TCRdb's copy carries only in-frame clones and drops some. Of some 80,000 clones listed, 80% are singletons. The sequenced material came from peripheral blood. The receptors here all came from a woman aged 40 to 50 with active or convalescent COVID-19. The conserved cysteine and the conserved F or W are not part of the CDR3 here. Rows give clone size only sometimes, using once, few, many, or a class for an expanded clone.

cdr3_aa	v_call	j_call	clone_size
ASSLEVAGVGGELF	TRBV5-5	TRBJ2-2	.
ASSLVPGQGKETQY	TRBV4-1	TRBJ2-5	.
ASSYLAGTGSYEQY	TRBV6-6	TRBJ2-7	few
ASSPQGRTGELF	TRBV28	TRBJ2-2	.
ASSSTEETQY	TRBV19	TRBJ2-5	.
ASSSGQGFSSGNTIY	TRBV28	TRBJ1-3	.
ASSVTGMDTEAF	TRBV2	TRBJ1-1	.
ASSSPTGLRIAF	TRBV7-9	TRBJ1-1	.
ASSKDRFGVARSPLH	TRBV28	TRBJ1-6	.
ASSSPDGAGNTIY	TRBV28	TRBJ1-3	.
ASSLGGGFLREKLF	TRBV28	TRBJ1-4	.
ASSLGRGAYNEQF	TRBV7-6	TRBJ2-1	.
ASSLAELGQGHDEQF	TRBV5-5	TRBJ2-1	.
ASSPTSGSHNEQF	TRBV28	TRBJ2-1	many
ASSPSNTEAF	TRBV2	TRBJ1-1	few
ASSLHGEHEQF	TRBV11-1	TRBJ2-1	.
ASSLELHRGTGELF	TRBV7-8	TRBJ2-2	.
ASSIPGTGEGYT	TRBV19	TRBJ1-2	.
ASSLFRVGTDTQY	TRBV27	TRBJ2-3	.
ASRRNYGYT	TRBV6-5	TRBJ1-2	.
ASSSQDTGELF	TRBV7-9	TRBJ2-2	once
AWSDSWGLAGTDTQY	TRBV30	TRBJ2-3	.
ASTDPGQGTNYGYT	TRBV28	TRBJ1-2	.
ASSQRAGSTYEQY	TRBV19	TRBJ2-7	.
SVENGAGAYNEQF	TRBV29-1	TRBJ2-1	.
ASSLPRGWRGYT	TRBV3-1/TRBV3-2	TRBJ1-2	once
ASSSRQGVNEKLF	TRBV7-7	TRBJ1-4	.
ASSENRLYEQY	TRBV10-2	TRBJ2-7	.